One and the same sample provided the 14 T cell receptor beta chains below, sequenced in a study of PD-L1 blockade in urothelial cancer. Profiling relied on immunoSEQ multiplex PCR, and the TCRdb table lists in-frame clones only, not all of them. The profile shows some 32,000 clones, around 80% of them singletons. The sequences come from PBMCs, collected around atezolizumab (anti-PD-L1) treatment. The receptor set was obtained from a man between 60 and 75 years old with urothelial cancer.

This clone occurred many times. The genes are TRBV19 and TRBJ1-2, with 8 bases matching TRBD1. The length of the CDR3 is 13 residues. The J segment lost 8 bases and the V segment lost 3 bases, leaving 5 bases of the junction unmatched. CDR1 and CDR2 (germline): LNHDA, SQIVND (reference sequence). The CDR3, as DNA: TGTGCCAGTAGTATTGGGACAGGCTCGGGCTACACCTTC. This sequence encodes CASSIGTGSGYTF.

This chain connects TRBV11-2 to TRBJ2-6; 9 bases map to TRBD2. Germline trimming cut 2 bases from V and 3 bases from J; bases unmatched to any gene: 5. The CDR3 is made up of 17 amino acids. Germline CDR1 is SGHAT and CDR2 is FQNNGV. The CDR3 region has the DNA TGTGCCAGCAGCTTACCGCGGGGGGGCTTTGGGGCCAACGTCCTGACTTTC. Its protein product is CASSLPRGGFGANVLTF.

V is TRBV5-4 and J is TRBJ2-5, with a possible D match to TRBD1 (5 bases). V was clipped by 1 base and J by 4 bases, with 14 bases between them. The CDR3 has 15 residues. Looked up from germline, CDR1 is SGHNT and CDR2 is YYREEE (reference sequence). The CDR3 region is CASSLSVGQGETQYF. The CDR3 region has the DNA TGTGCCAGCAGCTTGTCAGTTGGTCAGGGAGAGACCCAGTACTTC.

The CDR3 bases are TGCGCCAGCAGCCAATTCGGGGGGGTATATGGCTACACCTTC. It specifies CASSQFGGVYGYTF. The rearrangement uses TRBV4-1 and TRBJ1-2; weak D call: TRBD1 (5 bases). CDR1 is MGHRA, CDR2 YSYEKL, per germline. CDR3 length: 14 residues. The germline V and J ends were trimmed by 2 bases and 5 bases, with 12 bases remaining between them.

The CDR3 sequence is CASRLTVNTEAFF. CDR3 bases: TGTGCCAGCAGGCTAACGGTGAACACTGAAGCTTTCTTT. This chain connects TRBV5-4 to TRBJ1-1; D not certain. The CDR3 runs to 13 residues. Germline CDR1 reads SGHNT; CDR2 reads YYREEE (reference sequence). Trimming pared 5 bases from V and 0 bases from J, leaving 8 bases between.

The J gene is TRBJ1-6, the V gene TRBV6-1; 7 bases map to TRBD1. Trimming cost V 5 bases and J 7 bases; bases outside gene matches: 8. Germline V CDR1 and CDR2: MNHNS, SASEGT. This CDR3 is 15 amino acids long. CDR3 sequence: CASSLQGVENSPLHF. Written as DNA, the CDR3 is TGTGCCAGCAGTTTGCAGGGGGTGGAGAATTCACCCCTCCACTTT.

The V and J genes are TRBV15 and TRBJ2-7, with TRBD2 matching 15 bases. Trimming at V came to 2 bases and at J to 5 bases, leaving 10 bases not matched to a gene. The germline CDR1 and CDR2 sequences are LNHNV and YYDKDF (reference sequence). CDR3 size: 18 residues. CDR3: CATSRSRTSGRVRNEQYF. In nucleotides, the CDR3 is TGTGCCACCAGCAGATCGCGGACTAGCGGGAGGGTTAGGAACGAGCAGTACTTC.

The DNA for the CDR3 is TGTGCCAGCAGTTACGACGGGGGTAAGGATGAGCAGTTCTTC. The encoded protein is CASSYDGGKDEQFF. The chain uses TRBV6-6 and TRBJ2-1, with D possibly matching TRBD2 (6 bases). This CDR3 comprises 14 residues. Trimming removed 2 bases at V and 8 bases at J, with 13 bases between. Germline V gene lookup returns CDR1 MNHNY and CDR2 SVGAGI (reference sequence).

This clone has just one count. The chain combines TRBV4-2 with TRBJ1-6; TRBD1 matches at 7 bases. Trimming cost V 3 bases and J 5 bases; bases outside gene matches: 7. This CDR3 is 16 amino acids long. In germline, CDR1 is LGHNA, CDR2 YNFKEQ. The chain's CDR3 is CASSQWTGPNNSPLHF. The DNA for the CDR3 is TGTGCCAGCAGCCAGTGGACAGGCCCTAATAATTCACCCCTCCACTTT.

CDR3 amino acids: CASSLAEFNLLHF. Written as DNA, the CDR3 is TGCGCCAGCAGCCTAGCGGAGTTTAATCTCCTCCACTTT. This chain joins TRBV5-1 and TRBJ1-6; D uncertain. CDR3 length: 13 amino acids. Germline-derived CDR1 and CDR2 are SGHRS and YFSETQ. Trimming left V 4 bases short and J 15 bases short, with 17 bases between.

The CDR3 sequence is CASSLRTTNEKLFF. DNA of the CDR3: TGTGCCAGCAGCCTCAGAACAACTAATGAAAAACTGTTTTTT. The chain links TRBV7-2 to TRBJ1-4; no reliable D call. This CDR3 region has 14 residues. The V gene's germline CDR1 is SGHTA and CDR2 FQGNSA. V gave up 5 bases and J gave up 0 bases, with 7 bases separating them.

Comment on this clone: Because the CDR3's place on the DNA is in doubt, the DNA is left out and the CDR3 is given as listed by TCRdb. This chain joins TRBV5-8 and TRBJ2-1; the table's D call, TRBD1, has no DNA check behind it. Counting both end residues, the CDR3 totals 15 amino acids. Per germline, CDR1 SGHTS and CDR2 YDEGEE. This CDR3 is CASSFGPGRLNEQFF.

This clone showed up many times. The rearrangement joins TRBV5-6 to TRBJ1-1; 7 bases align to TRBD1. The junction had 13 bases not matched to a gene; V was cut back by 6 bases and J by 8 bases. This CDR3 has 14 amino acids. Germline CDR1 SGHDT, CDR2 YYEEEE. CDR3 amino acids: CASTPNPRDSEAFF. CDR3 nucleotides: TGTGCCAGCACCCCCAACCCTCGGGACAGCGAAGCTTTCTTT.

This clone was observed a handful of times. The chain uses TRBV29-1 and TRBJ1-1; a weak D match, TRBD1 (5 bases). V was pared by 6 bases and J by 1 base, with 6 bases between. The CDR3 has 11 amino acids. Germline lookup yields CDR1 SQVTM and CDR2 ANQGSEA. The CDR3 DNA reads TGCAGCGTCGGACAGAACACTGAAGCTTTCTTT. Translation gives CSVGQNTEAFF.